This record looks at one T cell receptor beta chain sequence and its context. The antigen is unknown. The sample belongs to a study of Ad26.COV2.S vaccination and SARS-CoV-2 variants. Whole-study context: In the COV1001 trial, the donor was in the Ad26.COV2.S arm.

Overall study results and limits: Vaccine and placebo recipients had similar non-spike TCR breadth. Overall T cell responses may have been underestimated by the analyses of TCR breadth and depth.

Profiling relied on immunoSEQ multiplex PCR, and the TCRdb table lists in-frame clones only, not all of them. The data show approximately 300,000 clones, around four fifths seen once. Trimming pared 7 bases from V and 5 bases from J, leaving 11 bases between. CDR3 length equals 12 residues. Germline V gene sequence: CDR1 MNHNS, CDR2 SASEGT. Stated treatment: some 19 received Ad26.COV2.S at low or high dose, single or two shots; about 5 received placebo; per-sample allocation not given. It was on day 63 after the first vaccine or placebo injection that samples were taken. At a Boston site, the person donating was an adult of 18-55 years.

The rearrangement joins TRBV6-1 to TRBJ1-1; TRBD1 is a possible D gene (6 bases). The clonotype was recovered from a person aged 18-65 years who received the Ad26.COV2.S COVID-19 vaccine or a placebo. Sequences were derived from peripheral blood, sampled in a trial of Ad26.COV2.S vaccine versus placebo. The DNA for the CDR3 is TGTGCCAGCATCACAGGGAATACTGAAGCTTTCTTT. Its translation is CASITGNTEAFF.